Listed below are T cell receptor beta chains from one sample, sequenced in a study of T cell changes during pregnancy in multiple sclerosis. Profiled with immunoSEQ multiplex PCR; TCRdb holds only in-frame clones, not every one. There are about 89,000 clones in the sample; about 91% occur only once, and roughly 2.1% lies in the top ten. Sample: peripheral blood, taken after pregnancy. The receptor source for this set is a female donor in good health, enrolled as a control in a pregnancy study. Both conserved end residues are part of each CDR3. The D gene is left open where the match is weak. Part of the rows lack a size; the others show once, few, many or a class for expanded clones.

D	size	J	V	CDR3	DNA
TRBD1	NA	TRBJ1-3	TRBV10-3	CAISESPGTGALSGNTIYF	TGTGCCATCAGTGAGTCTCCTGGGACAGGAGCTCTCTCTGGAAACACCATATATTTT
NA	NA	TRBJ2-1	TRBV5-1	CASTLTGFNEQFF	TGCGCCAGCACCCTCACAGGGTTCAATGAGCAGTTCTTC
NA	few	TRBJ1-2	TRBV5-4	CASSSPGQSYGYTF	TGTGCCAGCAGCTCCCCGGGACAAAGCTATGGCTACACCTTC
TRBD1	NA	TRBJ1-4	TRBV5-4	CASSPGTGFRVREKLFF	TGTGCCAGCAGCCCCGGGACAGGATTTCGGGTACGTGAAAAACTGTTTTTT
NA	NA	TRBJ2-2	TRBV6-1	CASSAQGTGELFF	TGTGCCAGCAGTGCTCAGGGGACCGGGGAGCTGTTTTTT
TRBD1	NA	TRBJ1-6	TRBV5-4	CASSKYRGRDSPLHF	TGTGCCAGCAGCAAGTACAGGGGGCGGGATTCACCCCTCCACTTT
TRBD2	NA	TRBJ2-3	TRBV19	CASSIASGNADTQYF	TGTGCCAGTAGTATAGCGAGCGGGAATGCAGATACGCAGTATTTT
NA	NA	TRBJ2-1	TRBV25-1	CASSERDTPYNEQFF	TGTGCCAGCAGTGAACGGGACACCCCGTACAATGAGCAGTTCTTC
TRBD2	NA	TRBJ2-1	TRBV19	CASSPLSSGGHYVQFF	TGTGCCAGTAGCCCGCTCTCTAGCGGGGGGCACTACGTGCAGTTCTTC
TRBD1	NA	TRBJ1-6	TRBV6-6	CASSSRDRSSPLHF	TGTGCCAGCAGTTCCAGGGACAGGAGTTCACCCCTCCACTTT
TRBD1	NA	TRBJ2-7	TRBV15	CATSRGTGAYEQYF	TGTGCCACCAGCAGAGGGACAGGTGCCTACGAGCAGTACTTC
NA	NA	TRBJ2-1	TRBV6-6	CASSYLGTFGEYEQFF	TGTGCCAGCAGTTACTTAGGGACTTTTGGGGAGTATGAGCAGTTCTTC
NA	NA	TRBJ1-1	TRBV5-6	CASSWGLNTEAFF	TGTGCCAGCAGCTGGGGACTCAACACTGAAGCTTTCTTT
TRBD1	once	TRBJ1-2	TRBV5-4	CASSYRGGNYGYTF	TGTGCCAGCAGCTACAGGGGTGGAAACTATGGCTACACCTTC
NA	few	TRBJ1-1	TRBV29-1	CSVRRLQVAFF	TGCAGCGTACGACGGCTCCAGGTAGCTTTCTTT
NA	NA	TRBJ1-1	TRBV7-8	CASSLGGAPEAFF	TGTGCCAGCAGCTTAGGGGGAGCCCCTGAAGCTTTCTTT
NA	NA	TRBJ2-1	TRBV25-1	CASTLGGGLSNEQFF	TGTGCCAGCACCCTGGGAGGGGGTCTTAGCAATGAGCAGTTCTTC
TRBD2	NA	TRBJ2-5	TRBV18	CASSPPGTSVPETQYF	TGTGCCAGCTCACCACCAGGGACTAGCGTTCCAGAGACCCAGTACTTC
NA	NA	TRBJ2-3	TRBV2	CASCRGSSTDTQYF	TGTGCCAGCTGCCGGGGGAGTAGCACAGATACGCAGTATTTT
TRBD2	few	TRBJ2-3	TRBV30	CAWGGLTSTDTQYF	TGTGCCTGGGGGGGACTAACTAGCACAGATACGCAGTATTTT
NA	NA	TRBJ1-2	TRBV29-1	CSVEDNRVGGYTF	TGCAGCGTTGAAGATAACAGGGTTGGTGGCTACACCTTC
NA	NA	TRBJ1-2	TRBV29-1	CSVRAGGNYGYTF	TGCAGCGTGCGGGCGGGAGGGAACTATGGCTACACCTTC
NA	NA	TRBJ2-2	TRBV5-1	CASSLDRVTGELFF	TGCGCCAGCAGCTTGGACAGGGTGACCGGGGAGCTGTTTTTT
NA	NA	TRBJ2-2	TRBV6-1	CASSEQGSSTGELFF	TGTGCCAGCAGTGAACAGGGTTCCAGCACCGGGGAGCTGTTTTTT
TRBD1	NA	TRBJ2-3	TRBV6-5	CASSTGAWDTQYF	TGTGCCAGCAGTACAGGGGCATGGGATACGCAGTATTTT
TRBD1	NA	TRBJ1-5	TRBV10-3	CAISRTGDQPQHF	TGTGCCATCAGTAGGACAGGGGATCAGCCCCAGCATTTT
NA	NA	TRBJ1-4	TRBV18	CASSPRAGAEGKLFF	TGTGCCAGCTCACCCCGTGCGGGGGCTGAAGGAAAACTGTTTTTT
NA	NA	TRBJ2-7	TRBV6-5	CASSYFPSGSYEQYF	TGTGCCAGCAGTTACTTTCCTAGTGGATCCTACGAGCAGTACTTC
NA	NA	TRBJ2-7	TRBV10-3	CAISEGYSGGSPYEQYF	TGTGCCATCAGTGAAGGATACAGCGGTGGATCACCCTACGAGCAGTACTTC
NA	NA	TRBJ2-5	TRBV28	CASSSTHTFRQIVGTQYF	TGTGCCAGCAGTTCTACCCATACTTTCCGACAGATAGTCGGGACCCAGTACTTC
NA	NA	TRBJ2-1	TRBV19	CASSVSKLIYNEQFF	TGTGCCAGTAGTGTGTCCAAGCTAATTTACAATGAGCAGTTCTTC